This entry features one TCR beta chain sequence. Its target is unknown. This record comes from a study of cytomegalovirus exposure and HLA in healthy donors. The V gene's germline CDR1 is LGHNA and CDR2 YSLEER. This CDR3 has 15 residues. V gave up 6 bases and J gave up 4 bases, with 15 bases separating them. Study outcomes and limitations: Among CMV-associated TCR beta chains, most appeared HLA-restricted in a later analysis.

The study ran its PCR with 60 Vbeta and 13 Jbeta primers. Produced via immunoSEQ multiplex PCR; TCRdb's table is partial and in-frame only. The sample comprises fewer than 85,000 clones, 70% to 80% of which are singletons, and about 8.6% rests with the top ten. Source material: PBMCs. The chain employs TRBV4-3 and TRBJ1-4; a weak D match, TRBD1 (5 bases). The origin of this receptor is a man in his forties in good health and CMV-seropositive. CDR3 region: CASSPDDSHNEKLFF. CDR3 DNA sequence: TGCGCCAGCAGTCCCGATGACAGTCATAATGAAAAACTGTTTTTT.